This TCR beta chain was observed in a study of breast tumors, draining lymph nodes, adjacent tissues. This clonotype was observed many times. Its antigen is as yet unknown. Regarding the study as a whole: Tumors had less TCR diversity than lymph nodes, more than nontumor tissue.

This CDR3 comprises 12 residues. CDR1 DFQATT and CDR2 SNEGSKA come from the germline V gene (reference sequence). V gave up 2 bases and J gave up 3 bases, with 7 bases separating them. Axillary draining lymph nodes of breast cancer patients supplied the node samples. MiXCR, run by TCRdb on the multiplex PCR reads, gives a single entry per CDR3 protein. The sample has fewer than 300,000 distinct CDR3 sequences; less than 40% are singletons. The clonotype comes from a female donor with breast cancer. Some clones in this sample may be carry-over from other donors' samples. The chain joins TRBV20-1 to TRBJ1-2; D gene uncertain. Sequencing used axillary lymph node tissue. The CDR3 sequence is CSARIGYYGYTF. The CDR3 DNA reads TGCAGTGCTAGAATTGGGTACTATGGCTACACCTTC.